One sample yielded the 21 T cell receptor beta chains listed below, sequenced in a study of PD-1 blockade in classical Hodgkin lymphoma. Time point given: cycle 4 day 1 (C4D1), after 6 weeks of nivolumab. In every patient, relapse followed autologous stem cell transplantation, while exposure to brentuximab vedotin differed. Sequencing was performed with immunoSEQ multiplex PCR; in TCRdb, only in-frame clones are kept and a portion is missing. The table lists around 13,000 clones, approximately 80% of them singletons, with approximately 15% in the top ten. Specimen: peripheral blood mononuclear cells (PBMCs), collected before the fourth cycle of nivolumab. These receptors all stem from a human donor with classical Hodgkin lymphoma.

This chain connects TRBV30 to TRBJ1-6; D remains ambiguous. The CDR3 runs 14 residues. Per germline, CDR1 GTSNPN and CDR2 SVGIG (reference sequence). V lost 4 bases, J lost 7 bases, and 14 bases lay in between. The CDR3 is CAWMGWSENSPLHF. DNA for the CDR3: TGTGCCTGGATGGGATGGTCTGAAAATTCACCCCTCCACTTT.

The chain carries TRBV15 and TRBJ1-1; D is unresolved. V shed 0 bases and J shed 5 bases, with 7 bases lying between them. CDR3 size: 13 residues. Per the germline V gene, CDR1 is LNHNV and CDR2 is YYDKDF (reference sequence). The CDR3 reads CATSRERETEAFF. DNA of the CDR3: TGTGCCACCAGCAGAGAGCGGGAGACTGAAGCTTTCTTT.

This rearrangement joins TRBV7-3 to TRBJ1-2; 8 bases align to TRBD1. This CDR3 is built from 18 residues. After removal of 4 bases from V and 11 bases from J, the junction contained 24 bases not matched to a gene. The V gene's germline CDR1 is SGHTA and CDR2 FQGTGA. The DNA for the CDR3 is TGTGCCAGCAGCTCGGGCGGGCAGGGGGCCGACCACTTAACTAGGTACACCTTC. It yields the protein CASSSGGQGADHLTRYTF.

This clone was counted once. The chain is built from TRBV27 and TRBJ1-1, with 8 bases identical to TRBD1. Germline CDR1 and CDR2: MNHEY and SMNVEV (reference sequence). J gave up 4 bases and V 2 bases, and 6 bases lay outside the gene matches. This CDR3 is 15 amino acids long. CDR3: CASSLQGALGTEAFF. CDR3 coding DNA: TGTGCCAGCAGTTTACAGGGGGCGTTAGGCACTGAAGCTTTCTTT.

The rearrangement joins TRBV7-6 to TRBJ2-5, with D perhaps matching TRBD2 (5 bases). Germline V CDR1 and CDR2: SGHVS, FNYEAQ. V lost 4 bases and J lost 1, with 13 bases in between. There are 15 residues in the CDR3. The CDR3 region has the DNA TGTGCCAGCAGCTCGGTGTCAGGACTCCAAGAGACCCAGTACTTC. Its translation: CASSSVSGLQETQYF.

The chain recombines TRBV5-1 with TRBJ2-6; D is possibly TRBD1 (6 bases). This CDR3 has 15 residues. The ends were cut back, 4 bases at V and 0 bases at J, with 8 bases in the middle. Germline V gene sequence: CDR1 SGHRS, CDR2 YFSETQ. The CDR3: CASSPTGSGANVLTF. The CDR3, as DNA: TGCGCCAGCAGCCCGACAGGCTCTGGGGCCAACGTCCTGACTTTC.

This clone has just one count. Here the CDR3 DNA reads TGTGCCAGCAGTGACAAGTCGGGGAGCGGGGCCAACGTCCTGACTTTC. It is translated as CASSDKSGSGANVLTF. This chain links TRBV6-4 with TRBJ2-6, with D tentatively TRBD2 (5 bases). Trimming cost V 2 bases and J 4 bases, with 12 bases left between them. The V gene's germline CDR1 is MRHNA and CDR2 SNTAGT. The CDR3 loop spans 16 amino acids.

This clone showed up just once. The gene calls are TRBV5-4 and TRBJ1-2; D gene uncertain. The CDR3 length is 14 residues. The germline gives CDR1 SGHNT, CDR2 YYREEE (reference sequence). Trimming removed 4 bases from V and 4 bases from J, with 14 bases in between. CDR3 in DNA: TGTGCCAGCAGCCCTCCGGGAGTACCCTATGGCTACACCTTC. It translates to CASSPPGVPYGYTF.

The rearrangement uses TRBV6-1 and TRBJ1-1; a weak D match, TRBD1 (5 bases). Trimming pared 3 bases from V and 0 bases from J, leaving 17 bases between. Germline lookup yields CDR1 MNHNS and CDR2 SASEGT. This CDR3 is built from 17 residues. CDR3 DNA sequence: TGTGCCAGCAGTGAGTGGCAGGGAAGAGCTGTGAACACTGAAGCTTTCTTT. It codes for CASSEWQGRAVNTEAFF.

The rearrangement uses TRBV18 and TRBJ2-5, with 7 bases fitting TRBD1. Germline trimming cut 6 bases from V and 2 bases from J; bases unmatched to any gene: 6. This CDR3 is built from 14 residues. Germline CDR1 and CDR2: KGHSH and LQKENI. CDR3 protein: CASSPGTEQETQYF. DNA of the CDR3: TGTGCCAGCTCGCCGGGGACAGAACAAGAGACCCAGTACTTC. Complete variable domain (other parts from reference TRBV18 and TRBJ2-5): NAGVMQNPRHLVRRRGQEARLRCSPMKGHSHVYWYRQLPEEGLKFMVYLQKENIIDESGMPKERFSAEFPKEGPSILRIQQVVRGDSAAYFCASSPGTEQETQYFGPGTRLLVL.

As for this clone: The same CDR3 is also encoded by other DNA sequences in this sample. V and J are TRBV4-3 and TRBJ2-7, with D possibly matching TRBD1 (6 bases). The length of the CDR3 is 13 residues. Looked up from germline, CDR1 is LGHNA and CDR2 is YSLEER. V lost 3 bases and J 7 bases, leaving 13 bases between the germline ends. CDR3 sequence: CASSQRTGREQYF. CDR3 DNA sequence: TGCGCCAGCAGCCAGAGAACAGGGCGTGAGCAGTACTTC.

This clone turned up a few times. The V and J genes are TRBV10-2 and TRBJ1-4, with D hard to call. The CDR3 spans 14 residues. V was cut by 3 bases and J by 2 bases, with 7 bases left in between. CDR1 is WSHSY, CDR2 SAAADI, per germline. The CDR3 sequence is CASSDVGTNEKLFF. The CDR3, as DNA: TGCGCCAGCAGTGACGTGGGGACTAATGAAAAACTGTTTTTT.

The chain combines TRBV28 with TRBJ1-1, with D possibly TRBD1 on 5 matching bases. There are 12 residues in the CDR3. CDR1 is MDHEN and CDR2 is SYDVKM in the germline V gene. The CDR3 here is CTSGGWYTEAFF. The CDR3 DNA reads TGTACCTCGGGGGGGTGGTACACTGAAGCTTTCTTT.

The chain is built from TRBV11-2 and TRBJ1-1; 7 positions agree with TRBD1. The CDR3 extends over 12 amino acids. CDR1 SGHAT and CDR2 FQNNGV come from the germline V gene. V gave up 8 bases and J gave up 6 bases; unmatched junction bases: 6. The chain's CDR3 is CASVRQGPEAFF. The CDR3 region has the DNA TGTGCCAGCGTGCGACAGGGCCCTGAAGCTTTCTTT.

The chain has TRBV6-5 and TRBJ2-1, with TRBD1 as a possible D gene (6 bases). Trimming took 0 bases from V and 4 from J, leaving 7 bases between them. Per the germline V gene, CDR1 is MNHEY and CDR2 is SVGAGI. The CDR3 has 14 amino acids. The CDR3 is CASSYSDRYNEQFF. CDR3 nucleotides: TGTGCCAGCAGTTACTCGGACAGATACAATGAGCAGTTCTTC.

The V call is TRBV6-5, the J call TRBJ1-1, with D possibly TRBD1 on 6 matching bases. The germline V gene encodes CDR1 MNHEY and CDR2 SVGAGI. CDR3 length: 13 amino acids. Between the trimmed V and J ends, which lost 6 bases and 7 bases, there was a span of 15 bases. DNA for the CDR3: TGTGCCAGCAGAACCCCAGGGACATATGAAGCTTTCTTT. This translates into CASRTPGTYEAFF.

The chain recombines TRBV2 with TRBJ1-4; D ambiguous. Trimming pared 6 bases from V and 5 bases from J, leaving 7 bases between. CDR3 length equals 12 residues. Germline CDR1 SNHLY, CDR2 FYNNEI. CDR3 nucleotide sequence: TGTGCCAGCAGACGGGTAAATGAAAAACTGTTTTTT. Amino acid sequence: CASRRVNEKLFF.

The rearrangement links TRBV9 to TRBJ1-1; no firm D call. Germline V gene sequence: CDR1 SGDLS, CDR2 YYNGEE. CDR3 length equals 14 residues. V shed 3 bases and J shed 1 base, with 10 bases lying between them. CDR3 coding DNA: TGTGCCAGCAGCGCCAGACGTGAGAACACTGAAGCTTTCTTT. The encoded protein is CASSARRENTEAFF.

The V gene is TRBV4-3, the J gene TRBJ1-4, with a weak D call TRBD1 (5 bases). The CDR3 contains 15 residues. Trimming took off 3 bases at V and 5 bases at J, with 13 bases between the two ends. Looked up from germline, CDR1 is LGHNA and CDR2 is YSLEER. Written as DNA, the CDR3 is TGCGCCAGCAGCCACTCAGGGATGGGGAATGAAAAACTGTTTTTT. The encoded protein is CASSHSGMGNEKLFF.

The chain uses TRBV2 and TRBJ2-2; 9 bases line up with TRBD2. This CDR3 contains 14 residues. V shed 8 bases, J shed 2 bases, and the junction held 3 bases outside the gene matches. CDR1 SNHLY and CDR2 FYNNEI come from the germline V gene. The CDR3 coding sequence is TGTGCCAGCCGACTAGCGGTCAACACCGGGGAGCTGTTTTTT. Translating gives CASRLAVNTGELFF.

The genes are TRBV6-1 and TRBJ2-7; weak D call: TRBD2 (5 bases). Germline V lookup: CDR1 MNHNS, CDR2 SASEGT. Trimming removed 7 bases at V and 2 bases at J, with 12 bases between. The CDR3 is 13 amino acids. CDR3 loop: CASTRELTYEQYF. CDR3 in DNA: TGTGCCAGCACCCGGGAACTAACCTACGAGCAGTACTTC.